This T cell receptor (beta chain) was sequenced during a study of T cells after somatic rescue of genetic block. Germline CDR1 is LNHNV and CDR2 is YYDKDF (reference sequence). CDR3 length equals 13 residues. Trimming took 0 bases from V and 8 from J, leaving 8 bases between them. Sequencing was performed with immunoSEQ multiplex PCR; in TCRdb, only in-frame clones are kept and a portion is missing. Among tens of thousands of clones listed, more than 80% were seen once. The source of this sequence is a woman in her late teens or twenties. Sequences were obtained from peripheral blood mononuclear cells (PBMCs). This sequence joins TRBV15 and TRBJ2-1, with a tentative D call TRBD1 (5 bases). The CDR3 sequence: CATSRDPQDEQFF. Written as DNA, the CDR3 is TGTGCCACCAGCAGAGATCCACAGGATGAGCAGTTCTTC.